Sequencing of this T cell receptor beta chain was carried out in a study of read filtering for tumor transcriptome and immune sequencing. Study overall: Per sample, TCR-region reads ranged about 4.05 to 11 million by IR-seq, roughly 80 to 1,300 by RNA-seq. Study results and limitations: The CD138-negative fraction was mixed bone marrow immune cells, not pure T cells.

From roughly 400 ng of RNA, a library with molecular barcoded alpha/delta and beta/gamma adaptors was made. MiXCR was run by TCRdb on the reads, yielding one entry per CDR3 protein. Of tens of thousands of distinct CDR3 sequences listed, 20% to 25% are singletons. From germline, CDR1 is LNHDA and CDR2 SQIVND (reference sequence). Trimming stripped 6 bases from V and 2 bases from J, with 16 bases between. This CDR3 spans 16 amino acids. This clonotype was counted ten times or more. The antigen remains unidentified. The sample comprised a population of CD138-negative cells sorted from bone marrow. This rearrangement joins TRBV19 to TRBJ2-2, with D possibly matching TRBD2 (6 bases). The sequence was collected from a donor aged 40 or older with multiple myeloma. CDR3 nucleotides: TGTGCCAGTAGCATCCGCCCGGGACTCAACACCGGGGAGCTGTTTTTT. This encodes CASSIRPGLNTGELFF.